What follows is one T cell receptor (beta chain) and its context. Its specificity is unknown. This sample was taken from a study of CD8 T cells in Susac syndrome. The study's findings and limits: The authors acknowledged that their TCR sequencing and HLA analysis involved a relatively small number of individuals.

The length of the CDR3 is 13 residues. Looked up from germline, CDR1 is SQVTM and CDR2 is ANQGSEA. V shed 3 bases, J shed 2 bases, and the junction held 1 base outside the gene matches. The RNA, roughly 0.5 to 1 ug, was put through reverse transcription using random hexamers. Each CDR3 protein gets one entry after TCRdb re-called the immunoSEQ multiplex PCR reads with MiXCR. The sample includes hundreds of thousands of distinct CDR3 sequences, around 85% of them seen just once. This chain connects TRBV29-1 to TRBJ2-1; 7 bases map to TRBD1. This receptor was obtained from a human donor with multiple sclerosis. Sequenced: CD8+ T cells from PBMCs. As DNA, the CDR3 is TGCAGCGTTGAGGGACAGCCCTACAATGAGCAGTTCTTC. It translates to CSVEGQPYNEQFF.